This TCR beta chain was sequenced during a study of OX40 agonist ivuxolimab in advanced cancers. Sequencing was performed with immunoSEQ multiplex PCR; in TCRdb, only in-frame clones are kept and a portion is missing. This table holds some 60,000 clones, 91% found once. Sequencing used CD4+ or CD8+ T cells sorted from blood, obtained in a trial of the OX40 agonist ivuxolimab. The origin of this receptor is an adult with an advanced solid tumor such as melanoma, head and neck, liver or kidney cancer.

CDR3 amino acids: CASSLLVEGANVLTF. The CDR3, as DNA: TGTGCCAGCAGCTTATTGGTAGAAGGGGCCAACGTCCTGACTTTC. This chain uses TRBV5-5 with TRBJ2-6; unclear D gene. Germline V gene lookup returns CDR1 SGHKS and CDR2 YYEKEE (reference sequence). V lost 2 bases, J lost 4 bases, and 10 bases lay in between. CDR3 size: 15 residues.